One sample yielded the 14 T cell receptor beta chains listed below, sequenced in a study of glioma-infiltrating T cells. Using RNA template, CDR3s of TCR alpha and beta were amplified with iRepertoire arm-PCR. In TCRdb, the multiplex PCR reads were re-called with MiXCR into one record per CDR3 protein. The sample gives around 130,000 distinct CDR3 sequences, about 25% of which show up once; around 28% is in the top ten. Sequenced input: glioma tissue, nonneoplastic brain tissue, or PBMCs (not recorded which). These TCRs come from a human donor with low-grade glioma or glioblastoma, undergoing nonglioma brain surgery, or in good health (not recorded which).

This clonotype was counted between two and nine times. The rearrangement uses TRBV5-1 and TRBJ2-2; tentatively, D is TRBD1 (5 bases). V was cut by 3 bases and J by 2 bases, with 14 bases left in between. Germline V gene data show CDR1 as SGHRS and CDR2 as YFSETQ. There are 16 residues in the CDR3. The chain's CDR3 is CASSSTGRPNTGELFF. CDR3 DNA sequence: TGCGCCAGCAGCTCTACAGGACGTCCAAACACCGGGGAGCTGTTTTTT.

This clonotype was recorded at least ten times. The genes are TRBV6-1 and TRBJ2-7, with D possibly matching TRBD2 (6 bases). Germline V gives CDR1 MNHNS, CDR2 SASEGT. Between the trimmed V and J ends, which lost 6 bases and 3 bases, there was a span of 15 bases. CDR3 length equals 14 residues. Here the CDR3 DNA reads TGTGCCAGCAGGACCAAGGAGGAGGGCTACGAGCAGTACGTC. Translated, it gives CASRTKEEGYEQYV.

This clonotype was counted a few times. The J gene is TRBJ2-5, the V gene TRBV10-3; D might be TRBD1 or TRBD2, each matching 5 bases. CDR1 and CDR2 from the germline V gene are ENHRY and SYGVKD. This CDR3 has 13 residues. Trimming took 5 bases from V and 3 from J, leaving 10 bases between them. As DNA, the CDR3 is TGTGCCATCAGTTGGGACGGTGAAGAGACCCAGTACTTC. The encoded protein is CAISWDGEETQYF.

In its sample, this clonotype was seen a few times. The V call is TRBV10-3, the J call TRBJ2-7; D is perhaps TRBD1 (6 bases). The germline V gene has CDR1 ENHRY and CDR2 SYGVKD. This CDR3 has 13 residues. V lost 7 bases and J lost 1, with 11 bases in between. This CDR3 is CAINRDRSYEQYV. CDR3 sequence (DNA): TGTGCCATCAATCGAGACAGGTCCTACGAGCAGTACGTC.

The rearrangement links TRBV20-1 to TRBJ2-1; tentatively, D is TRBD1 (7 bases). The CDR3 loop spans 13 amino acids. CDR1 and CDR2 (germline): DFQATT, SNEGSKA (reference sequence). The CDR3 nucleotides are TGCAATGCAGGGGGGAGCCCGGCAAATGAGCAGTTCTTC. Its translation: CNAGGSPANEQFF.

V gene TRBV7-4 combines with J gene TRBJ2-2; a possible D gene is TRBD1 (6 bases). Germline loops: CDR1 SGHVT, CDR2 SQSDAQ. The CDR3 totals 15 residues. Trimming cost V 6 bases and J 2 bases, with 13 bases left between them. The CDR3 coding sequence is TGTGCCAGCAGTTTAAGACAGGATAACACCGGGGAGCTGTTTTTT. This sequence encodes CASSLRQDNTGELFF.

Many counts were recorded for this clonotype. The gene calls are TRBV6-6 and TRBJ2-1; TRBD1 agrees at 8 bases. J gave up 8 bases and V 0 bases, and 9 bases lay outside the gene matches. The CDR3 spans 16 residues. The germline V gene has CDR1 MNHNY and CDR2 SVGAGI (reference sequence). The CDR3 coding sequence is TGTGCCAGCAGTTACTCAAGTAACAGGGGGTACGATGAGCAGTTCTTC. This gives the protein CASSYSSNRGYDEQFF.

The chain recombines TRBV11-3 with TRBJ2-7; D is ambiguous. Germline CDR1 SGHNT, CDR2 YENEEA. The CDR3 contains 13 residues. V dropped 3 bases and J dropped 3 bases, with 9 bases sitting between them. CDR3 in amino acids: CASSLRTVYEQYV. CDR3 bases: TGTGCCAGCAGCTTGAGGACCGTCTACGAGCAGTACGTC.

A few counts support this clonotype. This chain joins TRBV2 and TRBJ2-7; TRBD1 is a possible D gene (6 bases). Per germline, CDR1 SNHLY and CDR2 FYNNEI. This CDR3 is built from 13 residues. Deletions cut 3 bases from V and 1 base from J, with 7 bases between. CDR3 in amino acids: CASSEQGSYEQYV. The CDR3 coding sequence is TGTGCCAGCAGTGAGCAGGGGTCCTACGAGCAGTACGTC.

This clonotype appeared a few times. CDR3: CASSWRLGYTF. CDR3 sequence (DNA): TGTGCCAGCAGCTGGAGGTTGGGCTACACCTTC. This sequence joins TRBV5-6 and TRBJ1-2; D remains ambiguous. The CDR3 totals 11 residues. Deletions cut 3 bases from V and 8 bases from J, with 8 bases between. Germline values: CDR1 SGHDT, CDR2 YYEEEE.

This clonotype is medium-sized within its sample. This rearrangement joins TRBV7-9 to TRBJ2-1; 8 nucleotides match TRBD2. The CDR3 covers 14 residues. The trim removed 3 bases at V and 4 bases at J, leaving 2 bases unmatched. Germline loops: CDR1 SEHNR, CDR2 FQNEAQ (reference sequence). CDR3 in DNA: TGTGCCAGCAGCTTCGGGGGGGCTTACAATGAGCAGTTCTTC. It encodes CASSFGGAYNEQFF.

The chain links TRBV29-1 to TRBJ2-5, with a possible D match to TRBD2 (6 bases). V lost 5 bases and J lost 5, with 18 bases in between. Germline V gene data show CDR1 as SQVTM and CDR2 as ANQGSEA. The length of the CDR3 is 14 residues. CDR3 DNA: TGCAGCGTTTTGTTCCCTAGCGTCTTCGAGACCCAGTACTTC. This encodes CSVLFPSVFETQYF.

This clonotype was found many times. This rearrangement joins TRBV27 to TRBJ2-7; no firm D call. Germline CDR1 MNHEY, CDR2 SMNVEV (reference sequence). The length of the CDR3 is 14 residues. Trimming removed 7 bases from V and 3 bases from J, with 16 bases in between. This CDR3 reads CASKMTRWDYEQYV. CDR3 nucleotides: TGTGCCAGCAAAATGACGCGTTGGGACTACGAGCAGTACGTC.

The chain employs TRBV5-1 and TRBJ2-2; D possibly corresponds to TRBD2 (6 bases). The ends were cut back, 1 base at V and 4 bases at J, with 11 bases in the middle. The CDR3 is made up of 15 amino acids. Germline assignment: CDR1 SGHRS and CDR2 YFSETQ. CDR3 in DNA: TGCGCCAGCAGCTTGTTGGGACTCGGCACCGGGGAGCTGTTTTTT. This gives the protein CASSLLGLGTGELFF.